Below, one T cell receptor beta chain is given with its context. Its antigen is unknown. This specimen comes from a study of cytotoxic CD8 clonotypes in ibrutinib-treated CLL. Study-wide points: The study found clonality rose at ibrutinib response, then fell toward baseline at progression.

Generated by immunoSEQ multiplex PCR, the TCRdb table keeps only in-frame clones and is missing some. The repertoire holds about 140,000 clones, 65% to 85% seen once, with 7.5% to 8% in the top ten. Sample: PBMCs, taken after 36 months of ibrutinib treatment. The receptor comes from a human donor with chronic lymphocytic leukemia.

The CDR3 loop reads CASRVTSGGTDTQYF. DNA of the CDR3: TGTGCCAGCAGGGTAACTAGCGGGGGCACAGATACGCAGTATTTT. V usage is TRBV2 and J usage is TRBJ2-3, with TRBD2 matching 10 bases. The CDR3 covers 15 residues. The germline V gene has CDR1 SNHLY and CDR2 FYNNEI. The trim removed 6 bases at V and 1 base at J, leaving 4 bases unmatched.